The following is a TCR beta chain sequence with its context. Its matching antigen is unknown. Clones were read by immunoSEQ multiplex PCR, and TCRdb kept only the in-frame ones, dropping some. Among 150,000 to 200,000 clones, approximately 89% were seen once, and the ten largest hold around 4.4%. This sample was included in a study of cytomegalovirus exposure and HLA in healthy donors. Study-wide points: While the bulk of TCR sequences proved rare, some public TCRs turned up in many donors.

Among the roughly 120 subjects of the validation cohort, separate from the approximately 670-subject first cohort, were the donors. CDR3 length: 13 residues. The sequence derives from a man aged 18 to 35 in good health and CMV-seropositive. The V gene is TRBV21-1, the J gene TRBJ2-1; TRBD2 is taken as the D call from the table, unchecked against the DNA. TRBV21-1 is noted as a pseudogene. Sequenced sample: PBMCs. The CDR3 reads CASSKCGVLEQFF. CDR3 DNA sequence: TGTGCCAGCAGCAAATGCGGAGTCCTTGAGCAGTTCTTC.